A selection of T cell receptor beta chains follows, all from one sample in a study of T cells in localized non-small cell lung cancer. The assay was immunoSEQ multiplex PCR, and TCRdb's table has in-frame clones only and misses some. The table lists about 83,000 clones, around 84% of them singletons. This specimen consisted of peripheral blood, obtained before any cancer treatment. The source is a female donor over 55 with stage I lung adenocarcinoma. CDR3s include the opening cysteine and the closing phenylalanine or tryptophan. The D gene is left open where the match is weak. The listing skips clone size in some rows; elsewhere it reads once, few, many or a size class.

V	D	size	J	DNA	CDR3
TRBV4-3	-	-	TRBJ2-7	TGCGCCAGCAGCCAAGACCCTAGGGGGGGGGTCCACGAGCAGTACTTC	CASSQDPRGGVHEQYF
TRBV21-1	-	-	TRBJ1-1	TGTGCCAGCAGCAAAGTGGCGGAACGGGGCACTGAAGCTTTCTTT	CASSKVAERGTEAFF
TRBV9	-	-	TRBJ2-2	TGTGCCAGCAGCGGGACGGGGGACACCGGGGAGCTGTTTTTT	CASSGTGDTGELFF
TRBV7-6	TRBD2	once	TRBJ2-1	TGTGCCAGCAGCGGTCGGACTAGCGGCCTCAATGAGCAGTTCTTC	CASSGRTSGLNEQFF
TRBV25-1	-	-	TRBJ1-4	TGTGCCAGCAGTGATTCCGACACTTTTTACAGTGAAAAACTGTTTTTT	CASSDSDTFYSEKLFF
TRBV5-6	-	-	TRBJ2-7	TGTGCCAGCAGCTTGGTGGATACAGCCTACGAGCAGTACTTC	CASSLVDTAYEQYF
TRBV9	-	-	TRBJ1-1	TGTGCCAGCAGCGTAGTTGAGGGCCGGACTGAAGCTTTCTTT	CASSVVEGRTEAFF
TRBV5-1	-	few	TRBJ2-3	TGCGCCAGCAGCCCCCGGGCAGGGGCGGGAGATACGCAGTATTTT	CASSPRAGAGDTQYF
TRBV11-1	-	-	TRBJ2-1	TGTGCCAGCAGCTTAGGTAGGGAATACAATGAGCAGTTCTTC	CASSLGREYNEQFF
TRBV28	-	-	TRBJ1-3	TGTGCCAGCAGCCGTCGAAAAAAGGGCGCGAGGGAAAACACCATATATTTT	CASSRRKKGARENTIYF
TRBV29-1	-	-	TRBJ2-7	TGCAGCGTCCTTACCTCCTACGAGCAGTACTTC	CSVLTSYEQYF
TRBV7-3	-	-	TRBJ2-5	TGTGCCAGCAGCTCTACAGGCACAGTCCAAGAGACCCAGTACTTC	CASSSTGTVQETQYF
TRBV5-1	-	-	TRBJ1-6	TGCGCCAGCAGCTCCCGGGATGTGGGGTTTTCACCCCTCCACTTT	CASSSRDVGFSPLHF
TRBV7-9	-	-	TRBJ1-2	TGTGCCAGCAGCTTAGTCCTGGGGGCGGACTATGGCTACACCTTC	CASSLVLGADYGYTF
TRBV6-1	-	few	TRBJ1-1	TGTGCCAGCATGGGGAGGGAGAGGGTCTTT	CASMGRERVF
TRBV28	TRBD2	-	TRBJ2-1	TGTGCCAGCAGTTCCAGGACTAGCGGGAGCCTAGAGTTCTTC	CASSSRTSGSLEFF
TRBV5-5	TRBD1	-	TRBJ1-6	TGTGCCAGCAGCCGAGGGGGACAGTATAATTCACCCCTCCACTTT	CASSRGGQYNSPLHF
TRBV27	TRBD1	-	TRBJ2-4	TGTGCCAGCAGTCTCCGACAGGGGGTGGCCAAAAACATTCAGTACTTC	CASSLRQGVAKNIQYF
TRBV2	-	few	TRBJ1-1	TGTGCCAGCAGGACAAGCCAGGGTACCCATGGAGCTTTCTTT	CASRTSQGTHGAFF
TRBV5-1	-	-	TRBJ1-5	TGCGCCAGCAGCTTGGATGGCAGGCTAATCAGCCCCCAGCATTTT	CASSLDGRLISPQHF
TRBV5-1	-	-	TRBJ2-7	TGCGCCAGCAGCTGGCAAGGGACCTCCTACGAGCAGTACTTC	CASSWQGTSYEQYF
TRBV5-1	-	-	TRBJ2-7	TGCGCCAGCAGCTTGGACCTGTCGACAGCCTCCTACGAGCAGTACTTC	CASSLDLSTASYEQYF
TRBV27	-	-	TRBJ1-1	TGTGCCAGCACTCTAAAGGCTGGAAGGAGGACTGAAGCTTTCTTT	CASTLKAGRRTEAFF
TRBV29-1	-	-	TRBJ2-5	TGCAGCGTTGCGGTAGTAGAAGAGACCCAGTACTTC	CSVAVVEETQYF
TRBV4-3	TRBD1	-	TRBJ2-5	TGCGCCAGCAGCCGACAAACCCAGGGGGCTGGGGAGACCCAGTACTTC	CASSRQTQGAGETQYF
TRBV6-5	TRBD1	-	TRBJ1-1	TGTGCCAGCAGCACCTCCGGGACAGGGAACACTGAAGCTTTCTTT	CASSTSGTGNTEAFF
TRBV27	TRBD2	-	TRBJ2-4	TGTGCCAGCAGTTTATGGGGAGGGGTCGAAAACATTCAGTACTTC	CASSLWGGVENIQYF
TRBV27	TRBD1	-	TRBJ2-2	TGTGCCAGCAGTCCCCTCGTGGACAGGGCTTTAATGAACACCGGGGAGCTGTTTTTT	CASSPLVDRALMNTGELFF
TRBV7-2	-	-	TRBJ1-2	TGTGCCAGCAGCTCCGCCGGGACTGCTAACTATGGCTACACCTTC	CASSSAGTANYGYTF
TRBV5-6	TRBD2	-	TRBJ2-1	TGTGCCAGCAGCACGGGACTAGCGGGGCTCGGCTCCTACAATGAGCAGTTCTTC	CASSTGLAGLGSYNEQFF
TRBV6-6	TRBD1	-	TRBJ2-5	TGTGCCAGCAGGAGCCGGGACAGGGGAAAGGAGACCCAGTACTTC	CASRSRDRGKETQYF